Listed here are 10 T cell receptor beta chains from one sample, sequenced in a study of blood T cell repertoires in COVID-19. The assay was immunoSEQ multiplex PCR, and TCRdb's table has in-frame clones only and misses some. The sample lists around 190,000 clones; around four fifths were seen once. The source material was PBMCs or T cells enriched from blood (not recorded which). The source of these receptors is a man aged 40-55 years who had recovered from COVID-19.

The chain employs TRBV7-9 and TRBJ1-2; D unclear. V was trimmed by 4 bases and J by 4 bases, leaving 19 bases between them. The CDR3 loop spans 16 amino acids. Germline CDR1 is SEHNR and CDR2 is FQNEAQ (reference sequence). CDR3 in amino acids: CASSSYPDPEGYGYTF. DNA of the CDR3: TGTGCCAGCAGCTCCTACCCAGACCCCGAGGGCTATGGCTACACCTTC.

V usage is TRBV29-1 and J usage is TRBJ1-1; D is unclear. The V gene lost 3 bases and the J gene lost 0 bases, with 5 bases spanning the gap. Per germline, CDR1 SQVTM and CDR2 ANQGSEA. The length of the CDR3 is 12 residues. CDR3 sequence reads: CSVDVVNTEAFF. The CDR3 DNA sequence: TGCAGCGTTGACGTAGTGAACACTGAAGCTTTCTTT. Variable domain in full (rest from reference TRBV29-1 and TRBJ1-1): SAVISQKPSRDICQRGTSLTIQCQVDSQVTMMFWYRQQPGQSLTLIATANQGSEATYESGFVIDKFPISRPNLTFSTLTVSNMSPEDSSIYLCSVDVVNTEAFFGQGTRLTVV.

The CDR3, as DNA: TGTGCCAGCTCCAGTGCTCGGGGAAGCTATGGCTACACCTTC. Its protein is CASSSARGSYGYTF. The rearrangement links TRBV18 to TRBJ1-2; D gene unclear. The V gene's germline CDR1 is KGHSH and CDR2 LQKENI. The V end was cut by 6 bases, the J end by 4 bases, with 15 bases between. The CDR3 spans 14 residues.

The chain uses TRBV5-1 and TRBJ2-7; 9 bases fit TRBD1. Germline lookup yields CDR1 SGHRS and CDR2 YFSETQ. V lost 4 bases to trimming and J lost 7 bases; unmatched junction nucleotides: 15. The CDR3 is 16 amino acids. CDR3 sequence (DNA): TGCGCCAGCAGCGCTCTCCCGGGACAGGGCTTGGGGGAGCAGTACTTC. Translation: CASSALPGQGLGEQYF.

The CDR3 sequence: CASSLELSADTQYF. For the CDR3, the DNA is TGTGCCAGCAGCTTGGAGCTTTCCGCAGATACGCAGTATTTT. The V call is TRBV5-5, the J call TRBJ2-3; no clear D gene. V was pared by 0 bases and J by 4 bases, with 9 bases between. This CDR3 contains 14 residues. Germline values: CDR1 SGHKS, CDR2 YYEKEE (reference sequence).

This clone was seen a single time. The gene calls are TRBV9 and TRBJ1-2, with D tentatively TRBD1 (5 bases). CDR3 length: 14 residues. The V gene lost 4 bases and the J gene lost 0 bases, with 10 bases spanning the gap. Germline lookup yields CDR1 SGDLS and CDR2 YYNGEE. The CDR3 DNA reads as TGTGCCAGCAGCCCCGGGGGAGCTAACTATGGCTACACCTTC. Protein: CASSPGGANYGYTF.

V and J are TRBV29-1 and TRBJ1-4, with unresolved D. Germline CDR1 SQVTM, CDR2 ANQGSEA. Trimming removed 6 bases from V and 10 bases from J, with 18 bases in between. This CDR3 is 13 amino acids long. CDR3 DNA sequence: TGCAGCGTGGGAGGCGTCGATTCGGGAAAACTGTTTTTT. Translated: CSVGGVDSGKLFF.

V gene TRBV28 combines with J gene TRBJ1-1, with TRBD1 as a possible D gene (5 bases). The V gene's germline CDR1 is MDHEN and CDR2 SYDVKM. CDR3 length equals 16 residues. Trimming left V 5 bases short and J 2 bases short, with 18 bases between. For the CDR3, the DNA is TGTGCCAGCAGTCCCTTGACGGGGGTCTTTAACACTGAAGCTTTCTTT. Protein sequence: CASSPLTGVFNTEAFF.

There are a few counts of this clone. The chain's CDR3 is CASSKLENRGHGYTF. The CDR3 nucleotides are TGTGCCAGCAGCAAACTCGAGAACAGGGGGCATGGCTACACCTTC. The chain carries TRBV21-1 and TRBJ1-2; the D call of TRBD1 is as the table states it, not checked on the DNA. TRBV21-1 is recorded as a pseudogene. The CDR3 consists of 15 residues.

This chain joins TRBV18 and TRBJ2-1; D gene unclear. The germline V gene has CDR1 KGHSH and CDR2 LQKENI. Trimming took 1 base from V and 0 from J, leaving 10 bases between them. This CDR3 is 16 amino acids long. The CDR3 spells CASSPQLASSYNEQFF. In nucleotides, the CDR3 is TGTGCCAGCTCACCACAACTCGCTAGCTCCTACAATGAGCAGTTCTTC.